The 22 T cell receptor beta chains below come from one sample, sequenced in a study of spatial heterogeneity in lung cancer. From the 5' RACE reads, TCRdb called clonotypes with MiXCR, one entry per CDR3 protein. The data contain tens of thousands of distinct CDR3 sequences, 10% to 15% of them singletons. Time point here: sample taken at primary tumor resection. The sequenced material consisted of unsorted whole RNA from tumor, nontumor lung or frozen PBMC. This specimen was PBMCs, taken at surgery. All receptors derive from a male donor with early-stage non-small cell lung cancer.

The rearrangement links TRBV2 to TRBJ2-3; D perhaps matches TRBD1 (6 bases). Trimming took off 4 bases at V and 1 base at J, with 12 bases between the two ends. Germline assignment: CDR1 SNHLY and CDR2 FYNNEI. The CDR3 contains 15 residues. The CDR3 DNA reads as TGTGCCAGCAGTGGGCCAGGGGCGGGCACAGATACGCAGTATTTT. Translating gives CASSGPGAGTDTQYF.

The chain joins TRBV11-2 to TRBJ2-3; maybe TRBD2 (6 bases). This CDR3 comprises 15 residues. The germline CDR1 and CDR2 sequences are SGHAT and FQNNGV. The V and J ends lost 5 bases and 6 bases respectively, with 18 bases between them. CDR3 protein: CASSQSAGFLDTQYF. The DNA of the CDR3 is TGTGCCAGCAGCCAAAGTGCGGGGTTTCTTGATACGCAGTATTTT.

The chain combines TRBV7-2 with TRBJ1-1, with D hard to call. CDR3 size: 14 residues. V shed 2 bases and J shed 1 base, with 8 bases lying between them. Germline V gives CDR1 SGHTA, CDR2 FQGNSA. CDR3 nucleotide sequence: TGTGCCAGCAGCTTAAGCAGGTGGAACACTGAAGCTTTCTTT. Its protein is CASSLSRWNTEAFF.

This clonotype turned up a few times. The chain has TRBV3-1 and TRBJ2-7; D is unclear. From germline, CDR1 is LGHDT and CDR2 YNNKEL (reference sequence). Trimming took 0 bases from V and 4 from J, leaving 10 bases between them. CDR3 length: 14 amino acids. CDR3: CASSQDRLSYEQYF. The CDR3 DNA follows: TGTGCCAGCAGCCAAGATCGATTGTCATACGAGCAGTACTTC.

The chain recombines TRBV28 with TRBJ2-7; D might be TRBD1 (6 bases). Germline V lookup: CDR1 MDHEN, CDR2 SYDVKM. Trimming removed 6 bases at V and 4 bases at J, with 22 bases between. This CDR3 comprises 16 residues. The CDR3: CASSFIPSRGGYEQYF. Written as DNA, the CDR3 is TGTGCCAGCAGCTTTATCCCCTCCAGGGGTGGGTACGAGCAGTACTTC.

The chain's CDR3 is CATSRDRGSTEAFF. CDR3 in DNA: TGTGCCACCAGCAGAGATCGGGGGAGCACTGAAGCTTTCTTT. V is TRBV15 and J is TRBJ1-1, with a possible D match to TRBD1 (5 bases). CDR3 length: 14 amino acids. Germline CDR1 is LNHNV and CDR2 is YYDKDF (reference sequence). Deletions cut 0 bases from V and 4 bases from J, with 9 bases between. Variable domain in full (rest from reference TRBV15 and TRBJ1-1): DAMVIQNPRYQVTQFGKPVTLSCSQTLNHNVMYWYQQKSSQAPKLLFHYYDKDFNNEADTPDNFQSRRPNTSFCFLDIRSPGLGDTAMYLCATSRDRGSTEAFFGQGTRLTVV.

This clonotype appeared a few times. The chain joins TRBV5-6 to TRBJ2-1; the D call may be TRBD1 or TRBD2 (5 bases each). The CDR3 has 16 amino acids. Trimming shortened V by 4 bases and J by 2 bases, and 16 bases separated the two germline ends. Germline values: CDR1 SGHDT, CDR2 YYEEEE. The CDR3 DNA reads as TGTGCCAGCAGCCCAACCGGGACGCCAGCCTACAATGAGCAGTTCTTC. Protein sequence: CASSPTGTPAYNEQFF.

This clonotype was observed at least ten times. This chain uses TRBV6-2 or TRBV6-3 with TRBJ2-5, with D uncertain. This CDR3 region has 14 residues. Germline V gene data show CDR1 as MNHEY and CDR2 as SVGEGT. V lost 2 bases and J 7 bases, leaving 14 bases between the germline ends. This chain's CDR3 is CASSYNQAIGTQYF. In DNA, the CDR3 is TGTGCCAGCAGTTACAACCAGGCTATTGGGACCCAGTACTTC.

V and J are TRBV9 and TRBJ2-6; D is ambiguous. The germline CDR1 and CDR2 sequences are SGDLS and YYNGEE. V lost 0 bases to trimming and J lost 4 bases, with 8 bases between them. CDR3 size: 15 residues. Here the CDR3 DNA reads TGTGCCAGCAGCGTAGTTAGAGGCGGGGCCAACGTCCTGACTTTC. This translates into CASSVVRGGANVLTF.

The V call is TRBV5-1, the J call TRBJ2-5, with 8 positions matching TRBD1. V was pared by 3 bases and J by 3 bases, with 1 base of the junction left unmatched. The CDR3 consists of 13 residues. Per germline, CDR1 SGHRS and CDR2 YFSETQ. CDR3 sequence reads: CASSWGQEETQYF. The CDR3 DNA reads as TGCGCCAGCAGCTGGGGACAGGAAGAGACCCAGTACTTC.

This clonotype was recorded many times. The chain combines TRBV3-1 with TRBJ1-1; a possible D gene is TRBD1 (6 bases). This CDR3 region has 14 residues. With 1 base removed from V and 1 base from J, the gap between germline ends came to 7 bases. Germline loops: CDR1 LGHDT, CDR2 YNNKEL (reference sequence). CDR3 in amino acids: CASSQGTENTEAFF. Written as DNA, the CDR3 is TGTGCCAGCAGCCAAGGGACAGAGAACACTGAAGCTTTCTTT.

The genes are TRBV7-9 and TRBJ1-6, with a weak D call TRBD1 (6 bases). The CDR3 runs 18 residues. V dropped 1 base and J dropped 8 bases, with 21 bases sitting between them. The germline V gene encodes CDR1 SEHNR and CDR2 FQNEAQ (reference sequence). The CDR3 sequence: CASSLVDRSLQTYSPLHF. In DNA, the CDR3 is TGTGCCAGCAGCTTAGTCGACAGGAGCCTACAAACGTATTCACCCCTCCACTTT.

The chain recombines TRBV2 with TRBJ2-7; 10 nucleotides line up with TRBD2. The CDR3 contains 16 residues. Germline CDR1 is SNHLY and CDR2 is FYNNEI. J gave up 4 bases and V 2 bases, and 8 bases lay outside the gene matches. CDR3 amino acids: CASSELTSGREYEQYF. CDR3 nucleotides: TGTGCCAGCAGTGAACTAACGAGCGGGAGGGAATACGAGCAGTACTTC.

The CDR3 loop is CASNRGSPGEQYF. In DNA form, the CDR3 reads TGTGCCAGCAACCGAGGATCCCCAGGGGAGCAGTACTTC. The gene calls are TRBV7-2 and TRBJ2-7, with D perhaps TRBD1 (5 bases). V dropped 7 bases and J dropped 7 bases, with 17 bases sitting between them. In germline, CDR1 is SGHTA, CDR2 FQGNSA. This CDR3 spans 13 amino acids.

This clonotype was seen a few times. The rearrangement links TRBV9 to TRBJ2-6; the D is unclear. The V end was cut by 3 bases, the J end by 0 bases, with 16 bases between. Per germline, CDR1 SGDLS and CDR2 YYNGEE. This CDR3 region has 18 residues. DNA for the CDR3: TGTGCCAGCAGCGAGAGGCTGCCTGAATCCTCTGGGGCCAACGTCCTGACTTTC. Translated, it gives CASSERLPESSGANVLTF.

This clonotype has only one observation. CDR3 nucleotide sequence: TGTGCCAGCACCGTAGCGGGGGGCGCCAAAAACATTCAGTACTTC. Protein product: CASTVAGGAKNIQYF. This chain links TRBV6-6 with TRBJ2-4, with 10 bases that match TRBD2. Germline V gene sequence: CDR1 MNHNY, CDR2 SVGAGI (reference sequence). V dropped 7 bases and J dropped 1; count of bases not matched to a gene: 4. This CDR3 has 15 amino acids.

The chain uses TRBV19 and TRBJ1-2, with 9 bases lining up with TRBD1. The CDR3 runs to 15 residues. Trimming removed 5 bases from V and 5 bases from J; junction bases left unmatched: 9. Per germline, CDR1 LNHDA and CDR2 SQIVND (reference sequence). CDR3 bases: TGTGCCAGTAGTTCCCCGACAGGGGGAGAGTATGGCTACACCTTC. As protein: CASSSPTGGEYGYTF.

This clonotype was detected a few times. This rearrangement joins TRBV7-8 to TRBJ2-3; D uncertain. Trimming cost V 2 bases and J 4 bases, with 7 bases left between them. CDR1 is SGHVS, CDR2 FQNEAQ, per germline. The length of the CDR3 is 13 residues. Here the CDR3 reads CASSLNRADTQYF. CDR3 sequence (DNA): TGTGCCAGCAGCTTAAACCGGGCAGATACGCAGTATTTT. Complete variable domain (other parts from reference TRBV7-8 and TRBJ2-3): GAGVSQSPRYKVAKRGQDVALRCDPISGHVSLFWYQQALGQGPEFLTYFQNEAQLDKSGLPSDRFFAERPEGSVSTLKIQRTQQEDSAVYLCASSLNRADTQYFGPGTRLTVL.

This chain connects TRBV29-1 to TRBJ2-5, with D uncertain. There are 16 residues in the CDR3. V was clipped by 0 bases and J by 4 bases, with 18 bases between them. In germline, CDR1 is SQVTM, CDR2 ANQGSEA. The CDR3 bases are TGCAGCGTTGAAGACGAACGGGCCTCCCCCGCAGAGACCCAGTACTTC. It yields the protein CSVEDERASPAETQYF.

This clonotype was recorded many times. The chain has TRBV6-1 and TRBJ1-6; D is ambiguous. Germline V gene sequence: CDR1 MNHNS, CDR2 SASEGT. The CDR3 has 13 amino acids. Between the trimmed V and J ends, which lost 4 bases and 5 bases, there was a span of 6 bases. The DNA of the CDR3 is TGTGCCAGCAGTGTGGTGGATAATTCACCCCTCCACTTT. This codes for CASSVVDNSPLHF.

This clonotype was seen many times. Here the CDR3 reads CASSRSGGRQETQYF. The CDR3 DNA sequence: TGTGCCAGCAGCCGGTCCGGGGGGAGGCAAGAGACCCAGTACTTC. The rearrangement links TRBV7-3 to TRBJ2-5; 7 positions agree with TRBD2. The germline V gene encodes CDR1 SGHTA and CDR2 FQGTGA. This CDR3 comprises 15 residues. J gave up 2 bases and V 5 bases, and 8 bases lay outside the gene matches.

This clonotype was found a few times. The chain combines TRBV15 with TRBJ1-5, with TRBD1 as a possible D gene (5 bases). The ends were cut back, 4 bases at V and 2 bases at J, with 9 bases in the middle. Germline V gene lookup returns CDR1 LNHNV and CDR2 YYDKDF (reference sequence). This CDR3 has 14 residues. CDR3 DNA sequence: TGTGCCACCAGCACGGGGCAGCGCAATCAGCCCCAGCATTTT. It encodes CATSTGQRNQPQHF.